Below are 29 T cell receptor beta chains sequenced from a single sample in a study of blood T cell repertoires in COVID-19. The protocol was immunoSEQ multiplex PCR, while the TCRdb copy is restricted to in-frame clones and leaves out a portion. The sample has 55,000 to 80,000 clones, about 74% seen once; the top ten hold 28%. The sample was peripheral blood. Receptors were obtained from a woman older than 75 with acute or convalescent COVID-19.

This clone was counted a few times. This chain joins TRBV30 and TRBJ2-5; tentative D call: TRBD2 (5 bases). V gave up 1 base and J gave up 5 bases, with 11 bases separating them. This CDR3 comprises 13 residues. CDR1 and CDR2 from the germline V gene are GTSNPN and SVGIG (reference sequence). The CDR3 DNA sequence: TGTGCCTGGAGTGCACTAGGTGCGGAGACCCAGTACTTC. This gives the protein CAWSALGAETQYF.

The gene calls are TRBV7-2 and TRBJ1-2; D gene unclear. The CDR3 totals 15 residues. V dropped 4 bases and J dropped 8 bases, with 20 bases sitting between them. Germline V gene data show CDR1 as SGHTA and CDR2 as FQGNSA. The CDR3 protein is CASSYPEVKQGGYTF. The CDR3 coding sequence is TGTGCCAGCAGCTACCCGGAGGTGAAGCAAGGCGGCTACACCTTC.

This clone was seen more than once but under ten times. V usage is TRBV10-3 and J usage is TRBJ1-5; 11 bases fit TRBD1. After removal of 3 bases from V and 2 bases from J, the junction contained 9 bases not matched to a gene. The CDR3 loop spans 18 amino acids. Germline V gene data show CDR1 as ENHRY and CDR2 as SYGVKD. The CDR3 region is CAISDSGTGGRGNQPQHF. The CDR3 DNA reads as TGTGCCATCAGTGACTCCGGGACAGGGGGTAGGGGCAATCAGCCCCAGCATTTT.

This chain joins TRBV28 and TRBJ1-6; no firm D call. Deletions cut 5 bases from V and 5 bases from J, with 13 bases between. The CDR3 sequence is 15 residues long. Germline-derived CDR1 and CDR2 are MDHEN and SYDVKM. The CDR3 region is CASSPPRGNNSPLHF. CDR3 nucleotide sequence: TGTGCCAGCAGTCCACCACGAGGGAATAATTCACCCCTCCACTTT.

The chain uses TRBV28 and TRBJ1-4; 8 nucleotides match TRBD1. The CDR3 is 14 residues long. Germline CDR1 MDHEN, CDR2 SYDVKM. J lost 7 bases, V lost 5 bases, and 6 bases had no gene match. The CDR3 sequence is CASSKHRGVEKLFF. The CDR3 coding sequence is TGTGCCAGCAGTAAGCACAGGGGGGTTGAAAAACTGTTTTTT.

This clone was picked up a small number of times. The V call is TRBV5-1, the J call TRBJ2-6; 12 bases align to TRBD1. The trim removed 4 bases at V and 3 bases at J, leaving 5 bases unmatched. This CDR3 is built from 17 residues. Germline V lookup: CDR1 SGHRS, CDR2 YFSETQ. The CDR3 protein is CASSTGQGALGANVLTF. DNA of the CDR3: TGCGCCAGCAGCACGGGACAGGGGGCGCTTGGGGCCAACGTCCTGACTTTC. Variable domain in full (rest from reference TRBV5-1 and TRBJ2-6): KAGVTQTPRYLIKTRGQQVTLSCSPISGHRSVSWYQQTPGQGLQFLFEYFSETQRNKGNFPGRFSGRQFSNSRSEMNVSTLELGDSALYLCASSTGQGALGANVLTFGAGSRLTVL.

This clone was seen repeatedly, ten times or more. This CDR3 is CASSDNTMNTEAFF. The CDR3 DNA is TGTGCCAGCAGTGATAACACGATGAACACTGAAGCTTTCTTT. The chain is built from TRBV6-1 and TRBJ1-1; D call uncertain. CDR1 MNHNS and CDR2 SASEGT come from the germline V gene. The V end was cut by 3 bases, the J end by 0 bases, with 8 bases between. The CDR3 totals 14 residues.

This chain uses TRBV5-1 with TRBJ2-3; a weak D match, TRBD2 (5 bases). This CDR3 comprises 16 residues. CDR1 and CDR2 (germline): SGHRS, YFSETQ. The V end was cut by 1 base, the J end by 0 bases, with 12 bases between. In DNA form, the CDR3 reads TGCGCCAGCAGCTTGTCGGGAACCCCAAGCACAGATACGCAGTATTTT. Translating gives CASSLSGTPSTDTQYF.

This chain connects TRBV7-2 to TRBJ2-7, with TRBD1 identical over 9 bases. The CDR3 runs to 14 residues. CDR1 is SGHTA, CDR2 FQGNSA, per germline. V trimming: 5 bases; J trimming: 4 bases; junction bases outside the gene matches: 6. In DNA form, the CDR3 reads TGTGCCAGCAGCCAAAACAGGGGGCGGTACGAGCAGTACTTC. Protein product: CASSQNRGRYEQYF.

The chain is built from TRBV6-4 and TRBJ2-1, with TRBD2 as a possible D gene (5 bases). Trimming removed 5 bases at V and 2 bases at J, with 13 bases between. Germline CDR1 and CDR2: MRHNA and SNTAGT. This CDR3 is built from 15 residues. CDR3 bases: TGTGCCAGCAGTCAAAGCGGAGGACCCTACAATGAGCAGTTCTTC. Amino acid sequence: CASSQSGGPYNEQFF.

The V call is TRBV29-1, the J call TRBJ1-1; D remains ambiguous. Germline V gene data show CDR1 as SQVTM and CDR2 as ANQGSEA. Trimming stripped 5 bases from V and 0 bases from J, with 16 bases between. The CDR3 covers 15 residues. The CDR3 nucleotides are TGCAGCGTTCTAACGTCTACGGGGATGAACACTGAAGCTTTCTTT. Translated, it gives CSVLTSTGMNTEAFF. Full variable domain (remainder filled in from reference TRBV29-1 and TRBJ1-1): SAVISQKPSRDICQRGTSLTIQCQVDSQVTMMFWYRQQPGQSLTLIATANQGSEATYESGFVIDKFPISRPNLTFSTLTVSNMSPEDSSIYLCSVLTSTGMNTEAFFGQGTRLTVV.

The gene calls are TRBV28 and TRBJ2-3; 8 bases line up with TRBD2. Germline V gene sequence: CDR1 MDHEN, CDR2 SYDVKM. This CDR3 comprises 15 residues. Trimming took 5 bases from V and 0 from J; bases not matched to a gene: 4. The CDR3 nucleotides read TGTGCCAGCAGTCGCCCTAGCGGGAGCACAGATACGCAGTATTTT. Translation: CASSRPSGSTDTQYF.

In its sample, this clone was seen many times. The chain joins TRBV4-3 to TRBJ1-2; TRBD1 aligns across 9 bases. The germline V gene has CDR1 LGHNA and CDR2 YSLEER. The CDR3 covers 14 residues. With 6 bases clipped from V and 7 bases from J, the junction kept 9 bases outside the gene matches. CDR3 coding DNA: TGCGCCAGCAGTCAACAGGGGGCTCGTAGTGGCTACACCTTC. Amino acid sequence: CASSQQGARSGYTF.

This clone was recorded many times. The J gene is TRBJ2-1, the V gene TRBV7-8, with D tentatively TRBD1 (6 bases). The V gene lost 5 bases and the J gene lost 10 bases, with 21 bases spanning the gap. CDR3 length: 15 amino acids. From germline, CDR1 is SGHVS and CDR2 FQNEAQ. The CDR3 loop is CASSQDTTGLDEQFF. DNA for the CDR3: TGTGCCAGCAGCCAGGATACCACAGGGCTGGACGAGCAGTTCTTC.

This chain uses TRBV5-1 with TRBJ2-6; 7 nucleotides line up with TRBD1. V shed 3 bases and J 3 bases; nucleotides not matched to a gene: 6. CDR1 and CDR2 (germline): SGHRS, YFSETQ. The length of the CDR3 is 16 residues. CDR3 nucleotide sequence: TGCGCCAGCAGCTCCGTTCAGGGGGATGGGGCCAACGTCCTGACTTTC. This translates into CASSSVQGDGANVLTF.

J is TRBJ2-3 and V is TRBV7-8; D might be TRBD2 (6 bases). Germline V gives CDR1 SGHVS, CDR2 FQNEAQ. V was trimmed by 6 bases and J by 5 bases, leaving 18 bases between them. This CDR3 is 15 amino acids long. CDR3 in DNA: TGTGCCAGCAGTCCAGTTTTAGGGCGGGGAGATACGCAGTATTTT. Translation: CASSPVLGRGDTQYF.

The chain carries TRBV6-2 or TRBV6-3 and TRBJ2-1, with no clear D. CDR1 and CDR2 (germline): MNHEY, SVGEGT. The CDR3 sequence is 14 residues long. V gave up 4 bases and J gave up 0 bases, with 7 bases separating them. CDR3 loop: CASSLGSSYNEQFF. The CDR3, as DNA: TGTGCCAGCAGTTTGGGCAGCTCCTACAATGAGCAGTTCTTC.

This sequence joins TRBV11-3 and TRBJ2-7; D call uncertain. The V and J ends lost 8 bases and 3 bases respectively, with 11 bases between them. This CDR3 is 12 amino acids long. CDR1 is SGHNT, CDR2 YENEEA, per germline. In nucleotides, the CDR3 is TGTGCCAGCGGCGGCTCCGTCTACGAGCAGTACTTC. The encoded protein is CASGGSVYEQYF.

This clone was counted many times. The chain carries TRBV6-5 and TRBJ2-2; D unclear. The CDR3 has 16 amino acids. With 1 base removed from V and 0 bases from J, the gap between germline ends came to 9 bases. Germline loops: CDR1 MNHEY, CDR2 SVGAGI. CDR3 amino acids: CASSYFGNPNTGELFF. The DNA for the CDR3 is TGTGCCAGCAGTTACTTTGGCAATCCGAACACCGGGGAGCTGTTTTTT.

DNA for the CDR3: TGTGCCAGCTCACCAGGGACAGGGAACACCGGGGAGCTGTTTTTT. Its translation: CASSPGTGNTGELFF. The chain has TRBV18 and TRBJ2-2; 8 nucleotides align to TRBD1. This CDR3 has 15 amino acids. Germline V gene lookup returns CDR1 KGHSH and CDR2 LQKENI. Unmatched junction bases numbered 0, after V lost 2 bases and J lost 1 base.

This chain uses TRBV6-5 with TRBJ2-2; D gene uncertain. The V end lost 4 bases, the J end lost 1 base, and 7 bases lay between the germline ends. Germline CDR1 MNHEY, CDR2 SVGAGI. CDR3 length equals 14 residues. The CDR3 here is CASSFSRNTGELFF. The DNA of the CDR3 is TGTGCCAGCAGTTTCTCGAGGAACACCGGGGAGCTGTTTTTT.

The chain uses TRBV28 and TRBJ1-2, with D tentatively TRBD1 (6 bases). This CDR3 region has 13 residues. The germline CDR1 and CDR2 sequences are MDHEN and SYDVKM. Trimming stripped 5 bases from V and 4 bases from J, with 11 bases between. The CDR3 spells CASSRGQSYGYTF. CDR3 in DNA: TGTGCCAGCAGTCGCGGACAGTCCTATGGCTACACCTTC.

V usage is TRBV3-1 (or the pseudogene TRBV3-2) and J usage is TRBJ2-7; the D gene is possibly TRBD2 (6 bases). V dropped 6 bases and J dropped 3 bases, with 9 bases sitting between them. The CDR3 extends over 12 amino acids. The germline V gene has CDR1 LGHDT and CDR2 YNNKEL (reference sequence). The CDR3 bases are TGTGCCAGCAGGGGGAGGATCTACGAGCAGTACTTC. Its protein is CASRGRIYEQYF.

The chain is built from TRBV30 and TRBJ1-1; the D is unclear. Per germline, CDR1 GTSNPN and CDR2 SVGIG (reference sequence). Between the trimmed V and J ends, which lost 3 bases and 1 base, there was a span of 18 bases. The CDR3 consists of 16 residues. The CDR3 here is CAWRLPSPGWNTEAFF. In nucleotides, the CDR3 is TGTGCCTGGAGGCTACCTTCCCCGGGATGGAACACTGAAGCTTTCTTT.

The CDR3 loop is CASSLVATRASSNQPQHF. The DNA of the CDR3 is TGTGCCAGCAGTTTAGTCGCCACGCGGGCCTCCAGCAATCAGCCCCAGCATTTT. The chain is built from TRBV28 and TRBJ1-5; D uncertain. The CDR3 consists of 18 residues. With 2 bases removed from V and 1 base from J, the gap between germline ends came to 18 bases. Germline lookup yields CDR1 MDHEN and CDR2 SYDVKM.

This chain connects TRBV5-6 to TRBJ1-5; TRBD1 aligns across 10 bases. V lost 0 bases to trimming and J lost 2 bases; unmatched junction nucleotides: 2. This CDR3 comprises 16 residues. Looked up from germline, CDR1 is SGHDT and CDR2 is YYEEEE. CDR3 nucleotides: TGTGCCAGCAGCTTGGTTGGGACAGGGGGCAATCAGCCCCAGCATTTT. It codes for CASSLVGTGGNQPQHF. The entire variable domain, with the rest obtained from reference TRBV5-6 and TRBJ1-5, is as follows: DAGVTQSPTHLIKTRGQQVTLRCSPKSGHDTVSWYQQALGQGPQFIFQYYEEEERQRGNFPDRFSGHQFPNYSSELNVNALLLGDSALYLCASSLVGTGGNQPQHFGDGTRLSIL.

For the CDR3, the DNA is TGCGCCAGCAGCCAAGACCAAGGGGAGGCCGGGGAGCTGTTTTTT. Encoded protein: CASSQDQGEAGELFF. This chain connects TRBV4-3 to TRBJ2-2; TRBD2 might be the D (6 bases). In germline, CDR1 is LGHNA, CDR2 YSLEER. The CDR3 loop spans 15 amino acids. With 0 bases removed from V and 6 bases from J, the gap between germline ends came to 11 bases.

The rearrangement uses TRBV5-4 and TRBJ1-2; 7 bases agree with TRBD1. V lost 4 bases and J lost 0; bases outside the gene matches: 6. From germline, CDR1 is SGHNT and CDR2 YYREEE (reference sequence). The CDR3 has 15 amino acids. CDR3 amino acids: CASSLTGAPNYGYTF. The CDR3 DNA reads TGTGCCAGCAGCCTTACAGGGGCTCCTAACTATGGCTACACCTTC.

This chain joins TRBV7-2 and TRBJ2-5; 10 positions agree with TRBD2. There are 16 residues in the CDR3. In germline, CDR1 is SGHTA, CDR2 FQGNSA. V lost 5 bases and J lost 1; bases outside the gene matches: 7. This chain's CDR3 is CASSPASGSGQETQYF. In nucleotides, the CDR3 is TGTGCCAGCAGCCCCGCTAGCGGGAGTGGCCAAGAGACCCAGTACTTC.